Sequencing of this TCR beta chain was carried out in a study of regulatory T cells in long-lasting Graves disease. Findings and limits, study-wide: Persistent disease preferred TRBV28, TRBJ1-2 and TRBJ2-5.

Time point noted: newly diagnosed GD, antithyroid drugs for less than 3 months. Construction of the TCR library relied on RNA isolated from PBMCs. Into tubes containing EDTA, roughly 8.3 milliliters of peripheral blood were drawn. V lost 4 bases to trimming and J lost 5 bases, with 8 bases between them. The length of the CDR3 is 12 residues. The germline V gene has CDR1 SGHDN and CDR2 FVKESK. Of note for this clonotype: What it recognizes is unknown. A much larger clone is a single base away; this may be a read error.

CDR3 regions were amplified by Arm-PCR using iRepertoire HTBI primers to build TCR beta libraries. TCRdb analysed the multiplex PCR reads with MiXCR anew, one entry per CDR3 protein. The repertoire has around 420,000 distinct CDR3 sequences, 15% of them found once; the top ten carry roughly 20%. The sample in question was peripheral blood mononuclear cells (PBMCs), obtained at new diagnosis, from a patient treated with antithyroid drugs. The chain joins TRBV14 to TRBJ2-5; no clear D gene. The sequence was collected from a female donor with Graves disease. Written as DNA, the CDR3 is TGTGCCAGCAGCCGATTGGGGGAGACCCAGTACTTC. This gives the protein CASSRLGETQYF.